The 25 T cell receptor beta chains listed next were all sequenced from one sample in a study of shared clonotypes between healthy human individuals. Method: immunoSEQ multiplex PCR; TCRdb's copy keeps in-frame clones and lacks some. The table has 400,000 to 500,000 clones, around 78% seen once; the top ten hold approximately 12%. The material sequenced was PBMCs. These receptors all come from a woman aged 40 to 50 in good health. Some clones in this sample may be carry-over from other donors' samples.

The V gene is TRBV10-2, the J gene TRBJ1-4, with D perhaps matching TRBD1 (6 bases). The germline V and J ends were trimmed by 3 bases and 7 bases, with 12 bases remaining between them. The V gene's germline CDR1 is WSHSY and CDR2 SAAADI. The CDR3 contains 14 residues. The CDR3 DNA sequence: TGCGCCAGCAGTGATTGGGGGCGGGGTGAAAAACTGTTTTTT. Translation gives CASSDWGRGEKLFF.

The table lists this clone with a count of one. This chain joins TRBV18 and TRBJ2-5; 8 nucleotides agree with TRBD1. Germline-derived CDR1 and CDR2 are KGHSH and LQKENI. This CDR3 has 16 amino acids. V gave up 3 bases and J gave up 1 base; unmatched junction bases: 7. CDR3 bases: TGTGCCAGCTCACCGAATATAGACAGGGGCCAAGAGACCCAGTACTTC. Translated, it gives CASSPNIDRGQETQYF.

This clone occurred once. The chain has TRBV6-6 and TRBJ2-7; TRBD1 agrees at 7 bases. In germline, CDR1 is MNHNY, CDR2 SVGAGI (reference sequence). The CDR3 runs to 12 residues. After removal of 7 bases from V and 2 bases from J, the junction contained 2 bases not matched to a gene. CDR3 loop: CASTDRAYEQYF. The CDR3 coding sequence is TGTGCCAGCACCGACAGGGCCTACGAGCAGTACTTC.

This chain joins TRBV21-1 and TRBJ2-1. TRBV21-1 corresponds to a pseudogene. This CDR3 has 17 residues. CDR3 bases: TGTGCCAGCAGCCCCCTGTCCGTGGCGGGACACTACAATGAGCAGTTCTTC. It is translated as CASSPLSVAGHYNEQFF.

The CDR3 protein is CSADTMGYTF. The CDR3 nucleotides are TGCAGTGCTGACACCATGGGCTACACCTTC. The rearrangement links TRBV20-1 to TRBJ1-2; no clear D. CDR3 size: 10 residues. V shed 5 bases and J shed 8 bases, with 9 bases lying between them. Germline V gives CDR1 DFQATT, CDR2 SNEGSKA (reference sequence).

In its sample, this clone was seen a few times. The chain is built from TRBV19 and TRBJ1-2; D gene unclear. V was cut by 3 bases and J by 4 bases, with 18 bases left in between. Per the germline V gene, CDR1 is LNHDA and CDR2 is SQIVND (reference sequence). The CDR3 totals 16 residues. CDR3 nucleotides: TGTGCCAGTAGTATTTCAACGGGCATCGTCGCCTATGGCTACACCTTC. Translating it yields CASSISTGIVAYGYTF.

CDR3 protein: CASSVGTGNSYEQYF. The CDR3 coding sequence is TGTGCCAGCAGCGTAGGCACAGGTAACTCCTACGAGCAGTACTTC. The chain recombines TRBV9 with TRBJ2-7, with D possibly being TRBD1 (5 bases). The CDR3 totals 15 residues. The V gene lost 0 bases and the J gene lost 0 bases, with 10 bases spanning the gap. The germline V gene encodes CDR1 SGDLS and CDR2 YYNGEE.

To note about this clone: With a far larger clone one base away, a read error is the likely cause. The chain couples TRBV4-3 to TRBJ2-6, with D unresolved. The CDR3 totals 16 residues. CDR1 and CDR2 from the germline V gene are LGHNA and YSLEER. CDR3 sequence reads: CARSRGQGSGANVLTF. CDR3 DNA: TGCGCCAGGAGCCGTGGCCAAGGCTCTGGGGCCAACGTCCTGACTTTC.

This clone turned up a few times. The V and J genes are TRBV27 and TRBJ2-6; possibly TRBD1 or TRBD2 for D (5 bases each). The CDR3 runs 18 residues. From germline, CDR1 is MNHEY and CDR2 SMNVEV (reference sequence). The ends were cut back, 6 bases at V and 4 bases at J, with 22 bases in the middle. CDR3 DNA sequence: TGTGCCAGCAGCCCATTCGGGGCCGGGGCGGCGGGGGCCAACGTCCTGACTTTC. Protein: CASSPFGAGAAGANVLTF.

The J gene is TRBJ1-2, the V gene TRBV18; unclear D gene. V shed 2 bases and J shed 4 bases, with 14 bases lying between them. The CDR3 loop spans 15 amino acids. Per germline, CDR1 KGHSH and CDR2 LQKENI. CDR3: CASSPGYGLGYGYTF. CDR3 in DNA: TGTGCCAGCTCACCAGGGTATGGGCTTGGCTATGGCTACACCTTC.

The chain links TRBV7-2 to TRBJ2-3; 7 bases are a match to TRBD2. This CDR3 is built from 15 residues. CDR1 and CDR2 from the germline V gene are SGHTA and FQGNSA. V trimming: 5 bases; J trimming: 5 bases; junction bases outside the gene matches: 10. Here the CDR3 reads CASSPQSGKLDTQYF. Here the CDR3 DNA reads TGTGCCAGCAGCCCCCAAAGCGGGAAGTTAGATACGCAGTATTTT. The variable domain in full, with the rest retrieved from reference TRBV7-2 and TRBJ2-3, is GAGVSQSPSNKVTEKGKDVELRCDPISGHTALYWYRQSLGQGLEFLIYFQGNSAPDKSGLPSDRFSAERTGGSVSTLTIQRTQQEDSAVYLCASSPQSGKLDTQYFGPGTRLTVL.

The chain couples TRBV7-9 to TRBJ1-4; unclear D gene. The CDR3 loop spans 14 amino acids. The V gene's germline CDR1 is SEHNR and CDR2 FQNEAQ (reference sequence). V was cut by 5 bases and J by 5 bases, with 12 bases left in between. CDR3 sequence: CASSRTWQNEKLFF. For the CDR3, the DNA is TGTGCCAGCAGCAGAACGTGGCAGAATGAAAAACTGTTTTTT.

This chain joins TRBV6-1 and TRBJ1-5; TRBD1 might be the D (6 bases). Germline lookup yields CDR1 MNHNS and CDR2 SASEGT. V lost 5 bases, J lost 7 bases, and 18 bases lay in between. The CDR3 consists of 15 residues. The CDR3 coding sequence is TGTGCCAGCAGTTCTTATGGACAGCTCGAGCAGCCCCAGCATTTT. Translated, it gives CASSSYGQLEQPQHF.

The CDR3 DNA reads as TGTGCCAACTCACAGTTATTTGTCACTAATGAAAAACTGTTTTTT. It yields the protein CANSQLFVTNEKLFF. V gene TRBV6-1 combines with J gene TRBJ1-4; D gene uncertain. V was clipped by 10 bases and J by 2 bases, with 17 bases between them. The germline CDR1 and CDR2 sequences are MNHNS and SASEGT. CDR3 size: 15 residues.

This chain uses TRBV19 with TRBJ2-2, with D uncertain. Trimming left V 4 bases short and J 1 base short, with 4 bases between. Germline V gives CDR1 LNHDA, CDR2 SQIVND (reference sequence). CDR3 length: 13 amino acids. The CDR3 DNA reads as TGTGCCAGTAGTACACAGAACACCGGGGAGCTGTTTTTT. Translating it yields CASSTQNTGELFF.

The chain recombines TRBV11-3 with TRBJ2-1, with D perhaps assigned TRBD1 or TRBD2 (5 bases each). The germline V gene has CDR1 SGHNT and CDR2 YENEEA. The CDR3 totals 16 residues. The V end lost 0 bases, the J end lost 2 bases, and 11 bases lay between the germline ends. The CDR3 DNA reads TGTGCCAGCAGCTTAGATCAAGGGGAGACCTACAATGAGCAGTTCTTC. Translation gives CASSLDQGETYNEQFF.

This clone occurred a few times. This chain connects TRBV4-2 to TRBJ2-1, with D hard to call. This CDR3 contains 16 residues. Germline lookup yields CDR1 LGHNA and CDR2 YNFKEQ. V lost 0 bases and J lost 7, with 16 bases in between. The chain's CDR3 is CASSQDGTAEYNEQFF. CDR3 coding DNA: TGTGCCAGCAGCCAAGATGGAACCGCCGAGTATAATGAGCAGTTCTTC.

This clone occurred a few times. A much larger clone sits a single nucleotide away, making a read error possible. V and J are TRBV5-1 and TRBJ1-2, with a possible D match to TRBD1 (6 bases). The CDR3 runs 15 residues. Germline CDR1 SGHRS, CDR2 YFSETQ. The CDR3 coding sequence is TGCGCCAGCAGCTTATCGGACAGTCCGAACTGTGGCTACACCTTC. Residues: CASSLSDSPNCGYTF.

The chain employs TRBV19 and TRBJ1-5; TRBD1 agrees at 7 bases. Germline CDR1 LNHDA, CDR2 SQIVND (reference sequence). Losses at the gene ends were 6 bases for V and 0 bases for J; bases not matched to a gene: 5. The CDR3 runs 15 residues. The DNA of the CDR3 is TGTGCCAGTAGCAGGGGACAGACTAGCAATCAGCCCCAGCATTTT. Translated: CASSRGQTSNQPQHF.

Of note for this clone: Other DNA sequences in the same sample also yield this CDR3. The chain carries TRBV4-1 and TRBJ2-1; D call uncertain. Trimming pared 1 base from V and 1 base from J, leaving 11 bases between. This CDR3 contains 16 residues. Germline CDR1 is MGHRA and CDR2 is YSYEKL. The CDR3 DNA is TGCGCCAGCAGCCAAGTTGACCTGATATCCTACAATGAGCAGTTCTTC. Encoded protein: CASSQVDLISYNEQFF.

J is TRBJ2-1 and V is TRBV5-1; perhaps TRBD1 as D (6 bases). Germline V lookup: CDR1 SGHRS, CDR2 YFSETQ. Deletions cut 4 bases from V and 10 bases from J, with 24 bases between. The CDR3 contains 16 residues. The CDR3 loop reads CASSPPGVDPRREQFF. As DNA, the CDR3 is TGCGCCAGCAGCCCACCAGGGGTTGACCCTAGGAGGGAGCAGTTCTTC.

The CDR3 coding sequence is TGTGCCAGCTCACCATCCGCCGATAGAGGGGTCCTGACTTTC. Amino acid sequence: CASSPSADRGVLTF. The genes are TRBV18 and TRBJ2-6; TRBD2 is a possible D gene (5 bases). V was pared by 2 bases and J by 13 bases, with 15 bases between. The length of the CDR3 is 14 residues. Germline V gene data show CDR1 as KGHSH and CDR2 as LQKENI.

The chain couples TRBV28 to TRBJ1-4; D is ambiguous. The V gene lost 7 bases and the J gene lost 7 bases, with 7 bases spanning the gap. The CDR3 length is 11 residues. Germline values: CDR1 MDHEN, CDR2 SYDVKM. The DNA of the CDR3 is TGTGCCAGCACCGAGCGTGAAAAACTGTTTTTT. It is translated as CASTEREKLFF.

This clone was picked up one time. The V call is TRBV19, the J call TRBJ1-5; no firm D call. This CDR3 is 16 amino acids long. Germline CDR1 and CDR2: LNHDA and SQIVND (reference sequence). V was shortened by 1 base and J by 7 bases, with 17 bases between the two germline ends. CDR3 DNA: TGTGCCAGTAGTATAGCCGGAGAGAGTGGCGGACAGCCCCAGCATTTT. This codes for CASSIAGESGGQPQHF.

The V call is TRBV6-5, the J call TRBJ2-1, with TRBD2 identical over 7 bases. Germline V lookup: CDR1 MNHEY, CDR2 SVGAGI. V trimming: 5 bases; J trimming: 0 bases; junction bases outside the gene matches: 4. This CDR3 is built from 15 residues. CDR3 nucleotide sequence: TGTGCCAGCAGTGCCAGCGGGAACTCCTACAATGAGCAGTTCTTC. This codes for CASSASGNSYNEQFF.